The next 23 T cell receptor beta chains were all read from a single sample in a study of CD8 T cells in Susac syndrome (dated by TCRdb to between 2017 and 2020). The library was obtained by the immunoSEQ multiplex PCR assay. RNA was extracted with the RNeasy kit and roughly 0.45 to 1 ug was reverse transcribed using random hexamers. TCRdb passed the public sequencing reads through fastp at Q25 and MiXCR, retaining productive beta sequences. For every CDR3 protein sequence, its rows merge into one entry that carries the most common genes and DNA. The sample has around 140,000 distinct CDR3 sequences on record, 65% to 90% of them singletons. Of the sample, roughly 0.5% falls within the top ten clones. Sequences were obtained from CD8+ T cells from PBMCs. The receptors shown here come from a human donor with multiple sclerosis.

The chain uses TRBV19 and TRBJ2-5, with D possibly being TRBD1 or TRBD2 (5 bases each). V dropped 7 bases and J dropped 4 bases, with 16 bases sitting between them. The CDR3 contains 14 residues. Germline values: CDR1 LNHDA, CDR2 SQIVND (reference sequence). CDR3 region: CASTDIGAGETQYF. CDR3 sequence (DNA): TGTGCCAGTACCGATATCGGGGCTGGAGAGACCCAGTACTTC.

The rearrangement links TRBV12-3 or TRBV12-4 to TRBJ1-1, with D perhaps TRBD1 (5 bases). This CDR3 is built from 15 residues. V lost 3 bases and J lost 0, with 11 bases in between. The CDR3 sequence: CASSFRMDMNTEAFF. CDR3 coding DNA: TGTGCCAGCAGTTTCAGGATGGACATGAACACTGAAGCTTTCTTT.

This chain joins TRBV27 and TRBJ2-1; TRBD2 might be the D (5 bases). V shed 2 bases and J shed 7 bases, with 9 bases lying between them. The CDR3 runs to 13 residues. Germline V lookup: CDR1 MNHEY, CDR2 SMNVEV (reference sequence). The CDR3 here is CASSLSRGNEQFF. The CDR3 DNA follows: TGTGCCAGCAGTTTAAGTCGAGGGAATGAGCAGTTCTTC.

The chain is built from TRBV7-8 and TRBJ1-2; 7 bases are shared with TRBD1. Germline V gene data show CDR1 as SGHVS and CDR2 as FQNEAQ. With V trimmed by 4 bases and J by 7 bases, 12 bases remained unmatched. The length of the CDR3 is 15 residues. CDR3 in amino acids: CASSSTGLESSGYTF. The CDR3, as DNA: TGTGCCAGCAGCTCGACAGGGTTAGAATCCTCTGGCTACACCTTC.

The V call is TRBV19, the J call TRBJ1-1; 8 nucleotides agree with TRBD1. V shed 5 bases, J shed 7 bases, and the junction held 6 bases outside the gene matches. CDR1 LNHDA and CDR2 SQIVND come from the germline V gene (reference sequence). This CDR3 region has 13 residues. CDR3 loop: CASSAGTGNEAFF. CDR3 sequence (DNA): TGTGCCAGTAGTGCCGGGACAGGCAATGAAGCTTTCTTT.

CDR3 in amino acids: CASSISGDTEAFF. In nucleotides, the CDR3 is TGTGCCAGTAGTATTTCGGGCGACACTGAAGCTTTCTTT. The J gene is TRBJ1-1, the V gene TRBV19; D is uncertain. V was shortened by 3 bases and J by 3 bases, with 8 bases between the two germline ends. CDR3 length: 13 residues. The germline V gene encodes CDR1 LNHDA and CDR2 SQIVND (reference sequence).

A few counts support this clonotype. The rearrangement links TRBV7-9 to TRBJ2-7; no clear D gene. Germline CDR1 is SEHNR and CDR2 is FQNEAQ (reference sequence). Trimming took off 1 base at V and 6 bases at J, with 10 bases between the two ends. The CDR3 runs to 13 residues. DNA for the CDR3: TGTGCCAGCAGCTTAGGGATACGGCCCGAGCAGTACTTC. It encodes CASSLGIRPEQYF.

This rearrangement joins TRBV12-3 or TRBV12-4 to TRBJ1-5; D may be TRBD1 (5 bases). The CDR3 is 16 residues long. V shed 5 bases and J shed 5 bases, with 19 bases lying between them. The CDR3 DNA is TGTGCCAGCAGTGGAGGGGTCCTTGGTTGGGATCAGCCCCAGCATTTT. This gives the protein CASSGGVLGWDQPQHF.

This sequence joins TRBV6-5 and TRBJ2-2, with 7 bases matching TRBD2. V shed 5 bases, J shed 0 bases, and the junction held 3 bases outside the gene matches. Germline assignment: CDR1 MNHEY and CDR2 SVGAGI. The CDR3 is 15 amino acids. This chain's CDR3 is CASSRLAANTGELFF. CDR3 sequence (DNA): TGTGCCAGCAGTCGTCTAGCGGCGAACACCGGGGAGCTGTTTTTT.

The rearrangement links TRBV30 to TRBJ1-1; D gene ambiguous. Deletions cut 5 bases from V and 4 bases from J, with 14 bases between. In germline, CDR1 is GTSNPN, CDR2 SVGIG (reference sequence). CDR3 length: 13 amino acids. CDR3 sequence reads: CAWGESLGTEAFF. CDR3 sequence (DNA): TGTGCCTGGGGTGAGAGTCTCGGCACTGAAGCTTTCTTT. Combining the CDR3 with reference TRBV30 and TRBJ1-1 gives the whole variable domain SQTIHQWPATLVQPVGSPLSLECTVEGTSNPNLYWYRQAAGRGLQLLFYSVGIGQISSEVPQNLSASRPQDRQFILSSKKLLLSDSGFYLCAWGESLGTEAFFGQGTRLTVV.

This clonotype has just one count. The chain has TRBV13 and TRBJ1-6; D might be TRBD1 (6 bases). The V end lost 0 bases, the J end lost 5 bases, and 8 bases lay between the germline ends. The CDR3 consists of 15 residues. Germline CDR1 is PRHDT and CDR2 is FYEKMQ (reference sequence). The CDR3 loop is CASSLGDRDNSPLHF. CDR3 DNA: TGTGCCAGCAGCTTAGGGGACAGAGATAATTCACCCCTCCACTTT. The whole variable domain, filled in from reference TRBV13 and TRBJ1-6, reads AAGVIQSPRHLIKEKRETATLKCYPIPRHDTVYWYQQGPGQDPQFLISFYEKMQSDKGSIPDRFSAQQFSDYHSELNMSSLELGDSALYFCASSLGDRDNSPLHFGNGTRLTVT.

The chain joins TRBV27 to TRBJ2-7, with D possibly TRBD2 on 5 matching bases. CDR1 and CDR2 (germline): MNHEY, SMNVEV (reference sequence). This CDR3 comprises 14 residues. The V end lost 5 bases, the J end lost 4 bases, and 15 bases lay between the germline ends. Written as DNA, the CDR3 is TGTGCCAGCAGTCCGAGAGGGCGGTTATACGAGCAGTACTTC. Translated: CASSPRGRLYEQYF.

This rearrangement joins TRBV7-9 to TRBJ2-2; D is possibly TRBD1 or TRBD2 (5 bases each). Germline CDR1 and CDR2: SEHNR and FQNEAQ (reference sequence). Trimming cost V 5 bases and J 9 bases, with 19 bases left between them. This CDR3 is 15 amino acids long. DNA of the CDR3: TGTGCCAGCAGCCCCCCCGGGGCTGGAACCAGGGAGCTGTTTTTT. This encodes CASSPPGAGTRELFF.

This sequence joins TRBV9 and TRBJ2-1; no definite D call. CDR1 is SGDLS and CDR2 is YYNGEE in the germline V gene. The CDR3 contains 13 residues. Trimming removed 3 bases from V and 3 bases from J, with 7 bases in between. CDR3 protein: CASSDSRYNEQFF. The CDR3 nucleotides read TGTGCCAGCAGCGACTCCCGCTACAATGAGCAGTTCTTC.

V is TRBV4-1 and J is TRBJ2-1; the D gene is possibly TRBD2 (7 bases). Between the trimmed V and J ends, which lost 2 bases and 0 bases, there was a span of 14 bases. Per the germline V gene, CDR1 is MGHRA and CDR2 is YSYEKL. This CDR3 is built from 17 residues. The CDR3 spells CASSQRGGGSSYNEQFF. The CDR3 DNA follows: TGCGCCAGCAGCCAAAGGGGGGGCGGTAGCTCCTACAATGAGCAGTTCTTC.

CDR3 nucleotides: TGCGCCAGCAGCCATGACAGGGGTTCCTACGAGCAGTACTTC. As protein: CASSHDRGSYEQYF. The chain joins TRBV4-1 to TRBJ2-7; 8 positions match TRBD1. Germline CDR1 and CDR2: MGHRA and YSYEKL. The V segment lost 3 bases and the J segment 1 base; nucleotides outside the gene matches: 2. The CDR3 spans 14 residues.

The chain recombines TRBV7-9 with TRBJ2-7; maybe TRBD1 (6 bases). V was trimmed by 1 base and J by 6 bases, leaving 7 bases between them. Per germline, CDR1 SEHNR and CDR2 FQNEAQ (reference sequence). The CDR3 contains 12 residues. The CDR3 DNA reads TGTGCCAGCAGCTTAGGGACAGCCGAGCAGTACGTC. This translates into CASSLGTAEQYV.

The chain couples TRBV7-2 to TRBJ2-3, with 8 bases matching TRBD2. V shed 8 bases and J 6 bases; nucleotides not matched to a gene: 10. From germline, CDR1 is SGHTA and CDR2 FQGNSA. This CDR3 region has 14 residues. The CDR3 here is CASLVSGISDTQYF. CDR3 coding DNA: TGTGCCAGCTTAGTTAGCGGGATTTCTGATACGCAGTATTTT.

The V gene is TRBV20-1, the J gene TRBJ2-1; D unresolved. V was cut by 4 bases and J by 9 bases, with 13 bases left in between. The CDR3 totals 12 residues. From germline, CDR1 is DFQATT and CDR2 SNEGSKA (reference sequence). The CDR3 is CSATVKWGEQFF. CDR3 DNA: TGCAGTGCTACCGTCAAGTGGGGTGAGCAGTTCTTC.

The chain is built from TRBV5-4 and TRBJ2-5, with D unresolved. The CDR3 extends over 13 amino acids. Trimming cost V 2 bases and J 5 bases, with 10 bases left between them. Germline-derived CDR1 and CDR2 are SGHNT and YYREEE (reference sequence). Written as DNA, the CDR3 is TGTGCCAGCAGCTTCGGGCGATTGGAGACCCAGTACTTC. Amino acid sequence: CASSFGRLETQYF.

This clonotype was detected only a few times. CDR3 protein: CASSRAGGIGDLEQYF. Written as DNA, the CDR3 is TGTGCCAGCAGCAGAGCGGGGGGTATCGGGGATCTCGAGCAGTACTTC. The V call is TRBV7-9, the J call TRBJ2-7; TRBD2 matches at 9 bases. V was clipped by 5 bases and J by 6 bases; unmatched bases: 14. CDR3 size: 16 residues. Germline V gene sequence: CDR1 SEHNR, CDR2 FQNEAQ (reference sequence).

The chain employs TRBV2 and TRBJ1-3; D remains unclear. Per germline, CDR1 SNHLY and CDR2 FYNNEI. The V end lost 0 bases, the J end lost 2 bases, and 5 bases lay between the germline ends. The CDR3 contains 14 residues. The CDR3 here is CASSEAGTGNTIYF. CDR3 DNA: TGTGCCAGCAGTGAAGCAGGGACTGGAAACACCATATATTTT.

V is TRBV11-3 and J is TRBJ2-1; D unresolved. Trimming took off 4 bases at V and 10 bases at J, with 17 bases between the two ends. CDR3 length: 14 residues. Germline CDR1 is SGHNT and CDR2 is YENEEA. CDR3 residues: CASSSPLYREEQFF. Here the CDR3 DNA reads TGTGCCAGCAGCTCGCCCTTGTACCGTGAGGAGCAGTTCTTC.